These 31 T cell receptor beta chains came from one sample sequenced in a study of shared clonotypes between healthy human individuals. Sequencing was performed with immunoSEQ multiplex PCR; in TCRdb, only in-frame clones are kept and a portion is missing. The sample shows roughly 2.6 million clones, 85% to 95% of them seen only once. The sequencing input was naive CD4+ T cells sorted from blood. Subset here: CD45RA+ positively selected. Receptors were obtained from a man younger than 35 in good health.

The DNA for the CDR3 is TGTGCCAGCAGTAAAAGCGGGACCTCCTACGAGCAGTACTTC. The encoded protein is CASSKSGTSYEQYF. The chain couples TRBV2 to TRBJ2-7, with 7 bases matching TRBD2. The germline V gene encodes CDR1 SNHLY and CDR2 FYNNEI. The CDR3 spans 14 residues. Losses at the gene ends were 5 bases for V and 0 bases for J; bases not matched to a gene: 4.

The chain joins TRBV18 to TRBJ1-4, with unresolved D. This CDR3 spans 16 amino acids. Trimming left V 5 bases short and J 4 bases short, with 17 bases between. The germline V gene encodes CDR1 KGHSH and CDR2 LQKENI. The DNA for the CDR3 is TGTGCCAGCTCAGCACTCGCCGGACCGAATAATGAAAAACTGTTTTTT. Protein product: CASSALAGPNNEKLFF.

The rearrangement links TRBV6-1 to TRBJ2-1; 10 nucleotides agree with TRBD1. Germline V gives CDR1 MNHNS, CDR2 SASEGT. J was trimmed by 6 bases and V by 0 bases; bases with no gene match: 8. The CDR3 totals 17 residues. CDR3 DNA sequence: TGTGCCAGCAGTGAAGCAGCCGGGACAGGGGTGAGCAATGAGCAGTTCTTC. Translation: CASSEAAGTGVSNEQFF.

J is TRBJ2-7 and V is TRBV10-3; D is possibly TRBD2 (6 bases). This CDR3 comprises 14 residues. Germline CDR1 reads ENHRY; CDR2 reads SYGVKD. V was clipped by 3 bases and J by 0 bases, with 9 bases between them. The CDR3 is CAISDMRGSYEQYF. CDR3 nucleotides: TGTGCCATCAGTGATATGCGGGGCTCCTACGAGCAGTACTTC.

The chain combines TRBV5-1 with TRBJ1-2; D unresolved. V lost 0 bases, J lost 5 bases, and 11 bases lay in between. The CDR3 totals 14 residues. Germline CDR1 and CDR2: SGHRS and YFSETQ. CDR3 bases: TGCGCCAGCAGCTTGGGGTCAGGCATTTATGGCTACACCTTC. It codes for CASSLGSGIYGYTF.

The chain joins TRBV5-8 to TRBJ2-5; TRBD2 matches at 8 bases. The V gene end was trimmed by 1 base and the J gene end by 1 base; junction bases not matched to a gene: 6. From germline, CDR1 is SGHTS and CDR2 YDEGEE. The CDR3 consists of 16 residues. The CDR3 sequence: CASSLHVGGGQETQYF. In DNA, the CDR3 is TGTGCCAGCAGCTTGCATGTCGGGGGGGGCCAAGAGACCCAGTACTTC.

The chain links TRBV6-1 to TRBJ1-6; D is unclear. Trimming removed 1 base from V and 0 bases from J, with 10 bases in between. The CDR3 has 17 residues. CDR1 is MNHNS and CDR2 is SASEGT in the germline V gene. This CDR3 is CASSEGGKFSYNSPLHF. For the CDR3, the DNA is TGTGCCAGCAGTGAAGGAGGGAAATTCTCCTATAATTCACCCCTCCACTTT.

The gene calls are TRBV15 and TRBJ2-7; no clear D gene. Germline CDR1 is LNHNV and CDR2 is YYDKDF (reference sequence). V was trimmed by 4 bases and J by 0 bases, leaving 10 bases between them. CDR3 length: 14 amino acids. The CDR3 loop is CATSMAVGSYEQYF. The CDR3 DNA reads TGTGCCACCAGCATGGCAGTGGGCTCCTACGAGCAGTACTTC.

The rearrangement joins TRBV10-3 to TRBJ2-6; TRBD2 is a possible D gene (5 bases). Trimming took 5 bases from V and 0 from J, leaving 11 bases between them. Germline-derived CDR1 and CDR2 are ENHRY and SYGVKD. This CDR3 is built from 16 residues. The CDR3 here is CAISTRGSSGANVLTF. The CDR3, as DNA: TGTGCCATCAGTACACGGGGTAGCTCTGGGGCCAACGTCCTGACTTTC.

This clone was observed once. This chain links TRBV15 with TRBJ2-7; D is possibly TRBD1 or TRBD2 (7 bases each). Trimming took off 1 base at V and 4 bases at J, with 17 bases between the two ends. Per germline, CDR1 LNHNV and CDR2 YYDKDF (reference sequence). This CDR3 contains 16 residues. In nucleotides, the CDR3 is TGTGCCACCAGCAGAGGGGGAGGGGGCAAGTCTTACGAGCAGTACTTC. Translated: CATSRGGGGKSYEQYF.

This chain uses TRBV27 with TRBJ2-7; tentatively, D is TRBD1 (6 bases). Trimming took 6 bases from V and 5 from J, leaving 17 bases between them. CDR3 length equals 14 residues. The germline V gene encodes CDR1 MNHEY and CDR2 SMNVEV (reference sequence). The CDR3 is CASSPTGSFNEQYF. For the CDR3, the DNA is TGTGCCAGCAGCCCCACAGGGTCATTCAACGAGCAGTACTTC.

The V gene is TRBV4-1, the J gene TRBJ1-2, with a tentative D call TRBD1 (6 bases). Trimming took off 2 bases at V and 2 bases at J, with 15 bases between the two ends. CDR1 is MGHRA, CDR2 YSYEKL, per germline. The CDR3 is 16 amino acids. The CDR3 here is CASSQLRTDKNYGYTF. CDR3 nucleotides: TGCGCCAGCAGCCAATTGAGGACAGACAAAAACTATGGCTACACCTTC.

This sequence joins TRBV7-9 and TRBJ1-2; D is undetermined. The length of the CDR3 is 15 residues. Germline CDR1 is SEHNR and CDR2 is FQNEAQ (reference sequence). V gave up 5 bases and J gave up 3 bases, with 16 bases separating them. The CDR3 is CASSMFSSEYYGYTF. The CDR3 bases are TGTGCCAGCAGCATGTTCTCATCGGAGTACTATGGCTACACCTTC.

The gene calls are TRBV7-9 and TRBJ1-2, with TRBD1 identical over 9 bases. Trimming cost V 1 base and J 4 bases; bases outside gene matches: 4. Per germline, CDR1 SEHNR and CDR2 FQNEAQ (reference sequence). The CDR3 totals 15 residues. The CDR3 loop reads CASSLEAGQGYGYTF. CDR3 coding DNA: TGTGCCAGCAGCTTAGAGGCGGGACAGGGCTATGGCTACACCTTC.

The chain joins TRBV29-1 to TRBJ2-5; 10 nucleotides agree with TRBD1. The germline V gene has CDR1 SQVTM and CDR2 ANQGSEA. This CDR3 is built from 16 residues. Trimming removed 1 base from V and 2 bases from J; junction bases left unmatched: 7. The chain's CDR3 is CSVEVRDRGLQETQYF. The CDR3 coding sequence is TGCAGCGTTGAAGTCCGGGACAGGGGTCTTCAAGAGACCCAGTACTTC.

This chain connects TRBV7-3 to TRBJ2-3, with TRBD1 as a possible D gene (5 bases). This CDR3 has 15 amino acids. V dropped 3 bases and J dropped 2 bases, with 12 bases sitting between them. The germline V gene encodes CDR1 SGHTA and CDR2 FQGTGA. Here the CDR3 DNA reads TGTGCCAGCAGCTTGGGCGGACACAACACAGATACGCAGTATTTT. Translation gives CASSLGGHNTDTQYF. The whole variable domain, remainder taken from reference TRBV7-3 and TRBJ2-3, is GAGVSQTPSNKVTEKGKYVELRCDPISGHTALYWYRQSLGQGPEFLIYFQGTGAADDSGLPNDRFFAVRPEGSVSTLKIQRTERGDSAVYLCASSLGGHNTDTQYFGPGTRLTVL.

V is TRBV28 and J is TRBJ1-1; the match to TRBD1 covers 7 bases. The CDR3 has 14 residues. V lost 6 bases to trimming and J lost 9 bases; unmatched junction nucleotides: 13. CDR1 and CDR2 (germline): MDHEN, SYDVKM. CDR3 nucleotides: TGTGCCAGCAGCCTGGGTGAGGGGGCGCGGCAAGCTTTCTTT. It specifies CASSLGEGARQAFF.

The chain carries TRBV19 and TRBJ2-5, with TRBD2 matching over 10 bases. The CDR3 sequence is 13 residues long. Germline CDR1 LNHDA, CDR2 SQIVND (reference sequence). The ends lost 10 bases at V and 2 bases at J; junction bases unmatched: 4. The CDR3 here is CATRTSGQETQYF. The CDR3 nucleotides read TGTGCCACCAGGACTAGCGGACAAGAGACCCAGTACTTC. The variable domain in full, completed from reference TRBV19 and TRBJ2-5, reads DGGITQSPKYLFRKEGQNVTLSCEQNLNHDAMYWYRQDPGQGLRLIYYSQIVNDFQKGDIAEGYSVSREKKESFPLTVTSAQKNPTAFYLCATRTSGQETQYFGPGTRLLVL.

The chain combines TRBV6-6 with TRBJ2-7; D ambiguous. Germline V gene lookup returns CDR1 MNHNY and CDR2 SVGAGI (reference sequence). This CDR3 is built from 12 residues. Trimming stripped 6 bases from V and 7 bases from J, with 13 bases between. CDR3 loop: CASRDPSGEQYF. CDR3 DNA sequence: TGTGCCAGCAGGGACCCGTCCGGGGAGCAGTACTTC.

The rearrangement joins TRBV6-5 to TRBJ1-5; 9 bases are shared with TRBD1. The V segment lost 6 bases and the J segment 6 bases; nucleotides outside the gene matches: 9. Germline lookup yields CDR1 MNHEY and CDR2 SVGAGI. The CDR3 loop spans 15 amino acids. CDR3 protein: CASSSSGTGTQPQHF. CDR3 bases: TGTGCCAGCAGCTCCTCCGGGACAGGGACTCAGCCCCAGCATTTT.

Here the CDR3 reads CASSLQGGGADEQFF. Written as DNA, the CDR3 is TGTGCCAGCAGCTTGCAAGGCGGGGGGGCTGATGAGCAGTTCTTC. This chain connects TRBV5-4 to TRBJ2-1; TRBD2 matches 9 bases. V gave up 1 base and J gave up 8 bases; unmatched junction bases: 7. Germline assignment: CDR1 SGHNT and CDR2 YYREEE (reference sequence). CDR3 length: 15 amino acids. The full variable domain, in which reference TRBV5-4 and TRBJ2-1 provide the parts outside the CDR3, is ETGVTQSPTHLIKTRGQQVTLRCSSQSGHNTVSWYQQALGQGPQFIFQYYREEENGRGNFPPRFSGLQFPNYSSELNVNALELDDSALYLCASSLQGGGADEQFFGPGTRLTVL.

The V and J genes are TRBV19 and TRBJ1-2; D is ambiguous. The CDR3 runs to 13 residues. The germline gives CDR1 LNHDA, CDR2 SQIVND (reference sequence). V lost 4 bases, J lost 5 bases, and 11 bases lay in between. CDR3 nucleotide sequence: TGTGCCAGTAGTACCCAGTCCTTGTATGGCTACACCTTC. Amino acids: CASSTQSLYGYTF.

The chain links TRBV6-1 to TRBJ1-6; D remains ambiguous. Germline CDR1 and CDR2: MNHNS and SASEGT. The V gene lost 10 bases and the J gene lost 4 bases, with 5 bases spanning the gap. The CDR3 loop spans 11 amino acids. The CDR3 DNA reads as TGTGCCACCTCTTATAATTCACCCCTCCACTTT. It codes for CATSYNSPLHF.

The CDR3 loop is CASSLAGTGGEKLFF. CDR3 DNA: TGTGCCAGCAGCTTAGCGGGGACAGGGGGCGAAAAACTGTTTTTT. The V and J genes are TRBV11-2 and TRBJ1-4; 12 bases match TRBD1. The CDR3 sequence is 15 residues long. V trimming: 1 base; J trimming: 8 bases; junction bases outside the gene matches: 2. Germline-derived CDR1 and CDR2 are SGHAT and FQNNGV.

The chain employs TRBV6-5 and TRBJ1-2; D is ambiguous. Germline V lookup: CDR1 MNHEY, CDR2 SVGAGI. This CDR3 is 14 amino acids long. V lost 4 bases and J lost 7, with 16 bases in between. The CDR3 DNA is TGTGCCAGCAGTTTACCGGGCCCCGGGAGTGGCTACACCTTC. Its translation: CASSLPGPGSGYTF.

This clone was seen once. The rearrangement links TRBV6-5 to TRBJ2-7; D unresolved. Trimming stripped 5 bases from V and 6 bases from J, with 14 bases between. The CDR3 extends over 13 amino acids. The germline V gene has CDR1 MNHEY and CDR2 SVGAGI. The CDR3 DNA is TGTGCCAGCAGTCCTCCAAAAGGACGCGAGCAGTACTTC. This translates into CASSPPKGREQYF.

The CDR3 sequence is CATKGPPNTEAFF. The CDR3 nucleotides are TGTGCCACTAAGGGACCGCCGAACACTGAAGCTTTCTTT. The chain combines TRBV19 with TRBJ1-1, with TRBD1 as a possible D gene (5 bases). V was shortened by 10 bases and J by 1 base, with 13 bases between the two germline ends. Germline CDR1 is LNHDA and CDR2 is SQIVND (reference sequence). The CDR3 contains 13 residues.

The V call is TRBV11-2, the J call TRBJ2-5; 8 nucleotides agree with TRBD1. The V gene end was trimmed by 8 bases and the J gene end by 0 bases; junction bases not matched to a gene: 5. Per the germline V gene, CDR1 is SGHAT and CDR2 is FQNNGV. There are 14 residues in the CDR3. The DNA of the CDR3 is TGTGCCAGCCTTTGGACAGGGTACCAAGAGACCCAGTACTTC. As protein: CASLWTGYQETQYF.

V is TRBV13 and J is TRBJ2-3, with D tentatively TRBD2 (5 bases). Per germline, CDR1 PRHDT and CDR2 FYEKMQ (reference sequence). This CDR3 spans 16 amino acids. V gave up 5 bases and J gave up 2 bases, with 17 bases separating them. The CDR3 protein is CASSRTSQIYTDTQYF. Written as DNA, the CDR3 is TGTGCCAGCAGCCGGACTTCTCAGATCTACACAGATACGCAGTATTTT.

This chain connects TRBV5-5 to TRBJ2-7; 7 bases agree with TRBD2. The CDR3 is 15 residues long. Losses at the gene ends were 3 bases for V and 4 bases for J; bases not matched to a gene: 10. The germline gives CDR1 SGHKS, CDR2 YYEKEE (reference sequence). The CDR3, as DNA: TGTGCCAGCAGCTCGGGGAGGGTGATAGGGTACGAGCAGTACTTC. Residues: CASSSGRVIGYEQYF.

The chain links TRBV19 to TRBJ1-2, with 8 bases that match TRBD1. The germline V gene encodes CDR1 LNHDA and CDR2 SQIVND (reference sequence). This CDR3 comprises 15 residues. The ends lost 7 bases at V and 0 bases at J; junction bases unmatched: 7. CDR3 residues: CASNPDRGSNYGYTF. The CDR3 bases are TGTGCCAGTAACCCAGACAGGGGATCTAACTATGGCTACACCTTC. The full variable domain, completed using reference TRBV19 and TRBJ1-2, is DGGITQSPKYLFRKEGQNVTLSCEQNLNHDAMYWYRQDPGQGLRLIYYSQIVNDFQKGDIAEGYSVSREKKESFPLTVTSAQKNPTAFYLCASNPDRGSNYGYTFGSGTRLTVV.